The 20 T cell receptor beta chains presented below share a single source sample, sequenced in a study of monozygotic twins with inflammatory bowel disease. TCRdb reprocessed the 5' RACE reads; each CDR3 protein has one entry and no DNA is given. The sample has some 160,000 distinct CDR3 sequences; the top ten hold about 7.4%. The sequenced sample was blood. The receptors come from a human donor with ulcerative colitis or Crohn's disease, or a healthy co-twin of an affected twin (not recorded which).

The CDR3: CASSFQSDGGQYF. The rearrangement links TRBV5-1 to TRBJ2-7; no DNA is available, so the TRBD1 call from TCRdb remains unchecked. Germline values: CDR1 SGHRS, CDR2 YFSETQ. CDR3 length: 13 amino acids. Filled out from reference TRBV5-1 and TRBJ2-7, the complete variable domain reads KAGVTQTPRYLIKTRGQQVTLSCSPISGHRSVSWYQQTPGQGLQFLFEYFSETQRNKGNFPGRFSGRQFSNSRSEMNVSTLELGDSALYLCASSFQSDGGQYFGPGTRLTVT.

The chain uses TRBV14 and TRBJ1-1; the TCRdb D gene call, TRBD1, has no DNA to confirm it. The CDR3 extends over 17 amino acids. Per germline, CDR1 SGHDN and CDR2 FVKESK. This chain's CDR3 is CASSPWLGIGAGTEAFF.

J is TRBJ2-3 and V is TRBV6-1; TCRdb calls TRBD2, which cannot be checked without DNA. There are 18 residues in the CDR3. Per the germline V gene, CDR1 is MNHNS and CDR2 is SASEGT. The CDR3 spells CARFAQRTSGRTRDTQYF.

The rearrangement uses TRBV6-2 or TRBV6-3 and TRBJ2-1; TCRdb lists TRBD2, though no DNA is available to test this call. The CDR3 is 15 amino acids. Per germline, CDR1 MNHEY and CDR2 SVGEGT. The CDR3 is CASSYWLAGKNEQFF.

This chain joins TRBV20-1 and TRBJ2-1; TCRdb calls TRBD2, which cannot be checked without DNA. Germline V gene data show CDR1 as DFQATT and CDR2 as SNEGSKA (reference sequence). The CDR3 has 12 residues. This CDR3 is CSAPRTSGIQFF.

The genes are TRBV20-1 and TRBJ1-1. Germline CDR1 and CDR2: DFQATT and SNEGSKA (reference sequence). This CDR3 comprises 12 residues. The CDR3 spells CSARGSDTEAFF.

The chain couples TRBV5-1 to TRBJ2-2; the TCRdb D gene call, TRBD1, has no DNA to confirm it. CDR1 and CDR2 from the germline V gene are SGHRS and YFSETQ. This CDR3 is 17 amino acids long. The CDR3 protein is CASSSRYRGANTGELFF. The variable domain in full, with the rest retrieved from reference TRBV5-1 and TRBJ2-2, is KAGVTQTPRYLIKTRGQQVTLSCSPISGHRSVSWYQQTPGQGLQFLFEYFSETQRNKGNFPGRFSGRQFSNSRSEMNVSTLELGDSALYLCASSSRYRGANTGELFFGEGSRLTVL.

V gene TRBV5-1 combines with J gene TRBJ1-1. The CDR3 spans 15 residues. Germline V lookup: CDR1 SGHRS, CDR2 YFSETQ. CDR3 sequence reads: CASSLEAGWDTEAFF.

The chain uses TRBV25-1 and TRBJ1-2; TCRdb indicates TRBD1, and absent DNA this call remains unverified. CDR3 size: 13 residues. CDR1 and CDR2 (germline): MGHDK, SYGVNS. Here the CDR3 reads CASSRTGKSGYTF.

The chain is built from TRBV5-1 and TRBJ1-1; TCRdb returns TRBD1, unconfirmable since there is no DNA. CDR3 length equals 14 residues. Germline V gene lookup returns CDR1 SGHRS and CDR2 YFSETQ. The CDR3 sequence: CASSLEGDRTEAFF.

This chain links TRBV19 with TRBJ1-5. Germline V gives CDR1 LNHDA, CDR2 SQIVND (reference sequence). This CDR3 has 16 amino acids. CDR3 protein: CASSILEGTGVQPQHF.

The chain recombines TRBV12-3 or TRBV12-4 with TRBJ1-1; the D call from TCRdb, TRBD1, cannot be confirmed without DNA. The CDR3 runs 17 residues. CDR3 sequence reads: CASSPPTRTGRGTEAFF.

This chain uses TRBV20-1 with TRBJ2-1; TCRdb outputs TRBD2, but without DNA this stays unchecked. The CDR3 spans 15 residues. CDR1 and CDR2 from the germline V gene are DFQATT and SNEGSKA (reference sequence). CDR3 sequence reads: CSARGSRFAYNEQFF.

The CDR3 loop reads CSARSDTGRRTHYGYTF. V gene TRBV20-1 combines with J gene TRBJ1-2. The CDR3 has 17 amino acids. Germline values: CDR1 DFQATT, CDR2 SNEGSKA (reference sequence).

CDR3 in amino acids: CASSSGRTSGNTIYF. This sequence joins TRBV5-1 and TRBJ1-3. Looked up from germline, CDR1 is SGHRS and CDR2 is YFSETQ. The CDR3 has 15 amino acids.

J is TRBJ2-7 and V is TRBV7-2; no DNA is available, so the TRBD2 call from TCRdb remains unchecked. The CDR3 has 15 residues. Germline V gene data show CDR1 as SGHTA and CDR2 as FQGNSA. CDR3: CASSLEPSQPAEQYF.

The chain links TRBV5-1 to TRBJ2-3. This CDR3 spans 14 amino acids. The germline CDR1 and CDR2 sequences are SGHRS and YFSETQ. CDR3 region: CASSLDFDTDTQYF.

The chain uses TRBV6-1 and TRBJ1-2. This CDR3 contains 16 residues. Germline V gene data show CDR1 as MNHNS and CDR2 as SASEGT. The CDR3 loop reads CASARLGRIFADGYTF.

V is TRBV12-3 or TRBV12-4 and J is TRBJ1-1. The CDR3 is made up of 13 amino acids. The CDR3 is CASSLAPNTEAFF.

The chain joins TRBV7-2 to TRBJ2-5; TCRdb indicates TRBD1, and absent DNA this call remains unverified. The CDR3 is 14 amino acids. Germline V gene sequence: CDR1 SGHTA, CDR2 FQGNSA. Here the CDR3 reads CASSTQGAGETQYF.